Following are 24 T cell receptor beta chains from one sample sequenced in a study of T cell responses to AZD1222 COVID-19 vaccine. TCRdb keeps only in-frame clones here, not all; method: immunoSEQ multiplex PCR. Of about 120,000 clones in the sample, more than 80% are singletons; the top ten hold under 4.5%. Sample: peripheral blood, taken 28 days after the second dose of the MenACWY control vaccine. The source is an adult who received the MenACWY meningococcal vaccine as a control.

The CDR3 loop reads CASSLVATGRGYTF. In nucleotides, the CDR3 is TGTGCCAGCAGCTTAGTAGCGACAGGGAGGGGCTACACCTTC. The rearrangement uses TRBV7-9 and TRBJ1-2; 7 bases are shared with TRBD1. CDR3 size: 14 residues. The germline CDR1 and CDR2 sequences are SEHNR and FQNEAQ (reference sequence). Losses at the gene ends were 1 base for V and 8 bases for J; bases not matched to a gene: 7.

This chain joins TRBV28 and TRBJ1-2, with TRBD1 matching over 7 bases. The V gene's germline CDR1 is MDHEN and CDR2 SYDVKM. The J segment lost 7 bases and the V segment lost 3 bases, leaving 11 bases of the junction unmatched. The CDR3 runs to 15 residues. In DNA form, the CDR3 reads TGTGCCAGCAGTTTTCCCCTTGGACAGGTTCTTGGCTACACCTTC. Protein sequence: CASSFPLGQVLGYTF.

This chain connects TRBV30 to TRBJ1-5; D is possibly TRBD1 (5 bases). The CDR3 covers 12 residues. Trimming shortened V by 0 bases and J by 10 bases, and 10 bases separated the two germline ends. Germline V gene sequence: CDR1 GTSNPN, CDR2 SVGIG (reference sequence). The CDR3 DNA is TGTGCCTGGAGTGTAGGCGGGGACCCCCAGCATTTT. It encodes CAWSVGGDPQHF.

The rearrangement links TRBV29-1 to TRBJ1-5; possibly TRBD1 for D (6 bases). V was pared by 6 bases and J by 2 bases, with 14 bases between. This CDR3 has 14 amino acids. Germline V CDR1 and CDR2: SQVTM, ANQGSEA. CDR3 coding DNA: TGCAGCGTCGCCCAGCGGGGGCGCAATCAGCCCCAGCATTTT. Its protein is CSVAQRGRNQPQHF.

The chain employs TRBV14 and TRBJ1-1; possible D gene TRBD1, 5 bases. The CDR3 is 14 residues long. The ends were cut back, 4 bases at V and 0 bases at J, with 9 bases in the middle. The germline V gene has CDR1 SGHDN and CDR2 FVKESK. The CDR3 nucleotides read TGTGCCAGCAGCCTGACAGCAATGAACACTGAAGCTTTCTTT. Amino acids: CASSLTAMNTEAFF.

This chain joins TRBV4-2 and TRBJ2-1, with 7 bases lining up with TRBD2. CDR3 length: 16 residues. V trimming: 1 base; J trimming: 2 bases; junction bases outside the gene matches: 5. CDR1 and CDR2 from the germline V gene are LGHNA and YNFKEQ. Here the CDR3 DNA reads TGTGCCAGCAGCCAAGCTAGTGCGGGAGCCTACAATGAGCAGTTCTTC. Protein product: CASSQASAGAYNEQFF.

V usage is TRBV21-1 and J usage is TRBJ2-2. TRBV21-1 is a listed pseudogene. The length of the CDR3 is 13 residues. The CDR3 sequence: CASTSPNTGELFF. The CDR3 DNA is TGTGCCAGCACCTCGCCCAACACCGGGGAGCTGTTTTTT.

The V call is TRBV14, the J call TRBJ2-3; D not certain. This CDR3 spans 12 amino acids. The germline gives CDR1 SGHDN, CDR2 FVKESK. Trimming cost V 6 bases and J 11 bases, with 15 bases left between them. This CDR3 is CASSFRGSGQYF. The CDR3 DNA sequence: TGTGCCAGCAGTTTCCGTGGTTCGGGGCAGTATTTT.

This clone was detected only a few times. This chain links TRBV7-2 with TRBJ2-2, with 8 bases lining up with TRBD2. Germline V gene data show CDR1 as SGHTA and CDR2 as FQGNSA. The CDR3 length is 16 residues. The V and J ends lost 3 bases and 3 bases, in that order; junction bases with no gene match: 6. This chain's CDR3 is CASSLSGRRDTGELFF. The CDR3, as DNA: TGTGCCAGCAGCTTGAGCGGGAGAAGGGACACCGGGGAGCTGTTTTTT.

The chain has TRBV10-3 and TRBJ2-3; the match to TRBD2 covers 7 bases. The CDR3 loop spans 17 amino acids. The ends lost 4 bases at V and 0 bases at J; junction bases unmatched: 10. CDR1 is ENHRY, CDR2 SYGVKD, per germline. The CDR3 loop reads CAISGGRGQGSTDTQYF. For the CDR3, the DNA is TGTGCCATCAGTGGGGGGAGGGGCCAGGGAAGCACAGATACGCAGTATTTT.

The chain recombines TRBV6-5 with TRBJ1-3, with D perhaps TRBD1 (6 bases). CDR3 length equals 15 residues. Germline V CDR1 and CDR2: MNHEY, SVGAGI. Trimming stripped 5 bases from V and 2 bases from J, with 13 bases between. The chain's CDR3 is CASSRQGTAGNTIYF. In DNA, the CDR3 is TGTGCCAGCAGTAGGCAGGGGACGGCTGGAAACACCATATATTTT.

This clone has only one observation. Here the CDR3 reads CASTDSSTGYGYTF. The CDR3 DNA follows: TGTGCCAGTACCGACTCCTCTACGGGCTATGGCTACACCTTC. V gene TRBV19 combines with J gene TRBJ1-2; D gene ambiguous. V was shortened by 7 bases and J by 4 bases, with 16 bases between the two germline ends. CDR1 LNHDA and CDR2 SQIVND come from the germline V gene (reference sequence). The CDR3 sequence is 14 residues long.

Only one count was recorded for this clone. The chain carries TRBV28 and TRBJ1-2; 7 bases align to TRBD1. The germline V gene has CDR1 MDHEN and CDR2 SYDVKM. V shed 3 bases and J 2 bases; nucleotides not matched to a gene: 3. The CDR3 sequence is 14 residues long. CDR3 residues: CASSFPTGNYGYTF. CDR3 in DNA: TGTGCCAGCAGTTTCCCGACAGGGAACTATGGCTACACCTTC.

The V call is TRBV6-6, the J call TRBJ2-7; D uncertain. Germline assignment: CDR1 MNHNY and CDR2 SVGAGI (reference sequence). The length of the CDR3 is 14 residues. Trimming left V 6 bases short and J 1 base short, with 13 bases between. CDR3 DNA: TGTGCCAGCAGGTCGTCTGGACGGTCCTACGAGCAGTACGTC. Translated, it gives CASRSSGRSYEQYV.

The genes are TRBV2 and TRBJ1-5; D unresolved. In germline, CDR1 is SNHLY, CDR2 FYNNEI. Trimming shortened V by 4 bases and J by 0 bases, and 7 bases separated the two germline ends. This CDR3 region has 14 residues. This CDR3 is CASSAQSSNQPQHF. CDR3 sequence (DNA): TGTGCCAGCAGTGCCCAATCTAGCAATCAGCCCCAGCATTTT.

The chain is built from TRBV7-8 and TRBJ1-2, with D possibly being TRBD1 (6 bases). Trimming took 4 bases from V and 5 from J, leaving 11 bases between them. CDR3 length: 13 residues. Germline V gene lookup returns CDR1 SGHVS and CDR2 FQNEAQ. This chain's CDR3 is CASSSGARYGYTF. CDR3 nucleotide sequence: TGTGCCAGCAGCTCAGGGGCTAGGTATGGCTACACCTTC.

This clone has just a few counts. The rearrangement links TRBV27 to TRBJ1-5, with 11 bases fitting TRBD1. Germline-derived CDR1 and CDR2 are MNHEY and SMNVEV (reference sequence). Losses at the gene ends were 8 bases for V and 4 bases for J; bases not matched to a gene: 7. This CDR3 has 15 amino acids. The CDR3 DNA is TGTGCCAGCCGATTGGGGACAGGGGGTAATCAGCCCCAGCATTTT. It specifies CASRLGTGGNQPQHF.

The rearrangement links TRBV5-6 to TRBJ2-7; 9 bases are a match to TRBD1. Germline V gene lookup returns CDR1 SGHDT and CDR2 YYEEEE. The V gene end was trimmed by 5 bases and the J gene end by 6 bases; junction bases not matched to a gene: 6. The CDR3 contains 13 residues. CDR3 amino acids: CASRSKDRGEQYF. The DNA of the CDR3 is TGTGCCAGCAGATCGAAGGACAGGGGCGAGCAGTACTTC.

The CDR3 sequence is CASSQDFRFGVGTDTQYF. CDR3 DNA sequence: TGTGCCAGCAGCCAAGATTTTCGTTTTGGGGTGGGGACAGATACGCAGTATTTT. This sequence joins TRBV3-1 (or the pseudogene TRBV3-2) and TRBJ2-3; D gene ambiguous. Trimming took 0 bases from V and 3 from J, leaving 19 bases between them. This CDR3 has 18 residues. Germline CDR1 reads LGHDT; CDR2 reads YNNKEL (reference sequence).

V usage is TRBV4-1 and J usage is TRBJ2-7, with 7 bases lining up with TRBD1. CDR1 is MGHRA, CDR2 YSYEKL, per germline. With 1 base clipped from V and 2 bases from J, the junction kept 8 bases outside the gene matches. The CDR3 contains 16 residues. The CDR3 reads CASSQGGGRGTYEQYF. The CDR3 DNA reads as TGCGCCAGCAGCCAAGGTGGAGGCAGGGGGACCTACGAGCAGTACTTC.

V gene TRBV5-1 combines with J gene TRBJ2-1, with a possible D match to TRBD2 (6 bases). From germline, CDR1 is SGHRS and CDR2 YFSETQ. Trimming took 1 base from V and 1 from J, leaving 15 bases between them. The CDR3 spans 17 residues. The CDR3 nucleotides read TGCGCCAGCAGCTTGCGGCCTATTCGGGGGTCCTACAATGAGCAGTTCTTC. Amino acid sequence: CASSLRPIRGSYNEQFF.

CDR3: CASSDSGMQYF. CDR3 nucleotides: TGTGCCAGCAGTGACTCCGGCATGCAGTATTTT. This sequence joins TRBV27 and TRBJ2-3, with unresolved D. The ends were cut back, 5 bases at V and 11 bases at J, with 11 bases in the middle. Germline-derived CDR1 and CDR2 are MNHEY and SMNVEV (reference sequence). The CDR3 sequence is 11 residues long.

V and J are TRBV15 and TRBJ2-1, with a possible D match to TRBD1 (7 bases). V gave up 4 bases and J gave up 5 bases, with 15 bases separating them. Germline V gene lookup returns CDR1 LNHNV and CDR2 YYDKDF (reference sequence). This CDR3 contains 15 residues. The CDR3 protein is CATSNPPGGNNEQFF. In DNA form, the CDR3 reads TGTGCCACCAGCAATCCCCCAGGGGGGAACAATGAGCAGTTCTTC.

The rearrangement links TRBV5-4 to TRBJ2-3; D may be TRBD1 (5 bases). The CDR3 covers 16 residues. Trimming shortened V by 4 bases and J by 0 bases, and 15 bases separated the two germline ends. Germline-derived CDR1 and CDR2 are SGHNT and YYREEE (reference sequence). This CDR3 reads CASSPRTLTSTDTQYF. In nucleotides, the CDR3 is TGTGCCAGCAGCCCTAGGACACTAACTAGCACAGATACGCAGTATTTT. The complete variable domain, with remaining parts taken from reference TRBV5-4 and TRBJ2-3, reads ETGVTQSPTHLIKTRGQQVTLRCSSQSGHNTVSWYQQALGQGPQFIFQYYREEENGRGNFPPRFSGLQFPNYSSELNVNALELDDSALYLCASSPRTLTSTDTQYFGPGTRLTVL.